Shown below are 7 T cell receptor beta chains from a single sample sequenced in a study of beta chain features in type 1 diabetes (dated by TCRdb to 2016 to 2019). The library was produced with the immunoSEQ multiplex PCR assay. The High Capacity cDNA Reverse Transcription Kit was used to reverse transcribe all of the isolated RNA, meaning that expressed TCRB transcripts were what got sequenced. TCRdb's version of the immuneACCESS table is confined to in-frame rearrangements and falls short of the full clone set. An unresolved V gene accounts for under half of the shortfall where checked; the remainder is of unknown origin. The sample data list under 350,000 clones, and 7.5% to 9.5% of these were observed just once. The biggest ten clones account for approximately 0.93% of the sample. Sequencing was carried out using central memory CD4+ T cells from blood. Receptors originate from a young woman in good health.

The gene calls are TRBV6-4 and TRBJ1-3, with D possibly matching TRBD1 (6 bases). Trimming left V 7 bases short and J 8 bases short, with 18 bases between. Looked up from germline, CDR1 is MRHNA and CDR2 is SNTAGT. The CDR3 has 14 amino acids. As DNA, the CDR3 is TGTGCCAGCACCACGACAGGTGGAGGAGACACCATATATTTT. This translates into CASTTTGGGDTIYF.

The chain combines TRBV7-2 with TRBJ2-1; D gene unclear. The germline CDR1 and CDR2 sequences are SGHTA and FQGNSA. The CDR3 contains 15 residues. Trimming took 5 bases from V and 4 from J, leaving 15 bases between them. The CDR3 reads CASSPRSRDYNEQFF. CDR3 nucleotide sequence: TGTGCCAGCAGCCCTCGGTCCAGAGATTACAATGAGCAGTTCTTC.

In its sample, this clone was seen many times. The V gene is TRBV11-1, the J gene TRBJ2-5, with D maybe TRBD1 (5 bases). Germline-derived CDR1 and CDR2 are SGHAT and FQDESV (reference sequence). The CDR3 contains 11 residues. Trimming shortened V by 6 bases and J by 3 bases, and 5 bases separated the two germline ends. CDR3 DNA sequence: TGTGCCAGCAGGACAGAAGAGACCCAGTACTTC. Translated, it gives CASRTEETQYF.

This clone was detected many times. The rearrangement uses TRBV15 and TRBJ2-2; D gene uncertain. V gave up 1 base and J gave up 7 bases, with 16 bases separating them. The germline CDR1 and CDR2 sequences are LNHNV and YYDKDF (reference sequence). There are 16 residues in the CDR3. The CDR3 DNA reads TGTGCCACCAGCAGAGCCGCGACACTTCTCGGCGGGGAGCTGTTTTTT. Translated: CATSRAATLLGGELFF.

This clone appeared a few times. CDR3 DNA: TGTGCCAGCAGTCCGCGGACAGGGGGCCAAAACATTCAGTACTTC. As protein: CASSPRTGGQNIQYF. The chain carries TRBV2 and TRBJ2-4, with 11 bases fitting TRBD1. Germline V gene sequence: CDR1 SNHLY, CDR2 FYNNEI. The trim removed 5 bases at V and 5 bases at J, leaving 5 bases unmatched. The CDR3 sequence is 15 residues long. Looking up the rest from reference TRBV2 and TRBJ2-4 gives the full variable domain: EPEVTQTPSHQVTQMGQEVILRCVPISNHLYFYWYRQILGQKVEFLVSFYNNEISEKSEIFDDQFSVERPDGSNFTLKIRSTKLEDSAMYFCASSPRTGGQNIQYFGAGTRLSVL.

This clone was detected many times. The chain recombines TRBV30 with TRBJ2-7; D not resolved. CDR3 length: 11 residues. Germline CDR1 reads GTSNPN; CDR2 reads SVGIG (reference sequence). V dropped 5 bases and J dropped 2 bases, with 7 bases sitting between them. The CDR3: CAWSRTYEQYF. CDR3 sequence (DNA): TGTGCCTGGTCTAGGACCTACGAGCAGTACTTC.

The rearrangement uses TRBV4-2 and TRBJ2-2; D remains unclear. CDR1 is LGHNA, CDR2 YNFKEQ, per germline. The CDR3 is 15 amino acids. V lost 7 bases and J lost 0, with 12 bases in between. The CDR3 region has the DNA TGTGCCAGCAATCCGCGGCCCGCGAACACCGGGGAGCTGTTTTTT. Its protein is CASNPRPANTGELFF.